This T cell receptor beta chain was obtained from a study of cytomegalovirus exposure and HLA in healthy donors. This clone occurred a few times. The PCR employed 60 Vbeta primers together with 13 Jbeta primers. Clones were read by immunoSEQ multiplex PCR, and TCRdb kept only the in-frame ones, dropping some. The table shows about 130,000 clones, with about 8.5% occurring only once. This CDR3 is 12 amino acids long. CDR1 and CDR2 (germline): MNHEY, SVGAGI. Trimming removed 10 bases from V and 1 base from J, with 10 bases in between. This clonotype was sampled from a man aged 40-55 years in good health and CMV-seronegative. This chain links TRBV6-5 with TRBJ1-1; D is possibly TRBD1 (5 bases). The sequencing input was PBMCs. The CDR3 DNA follows: TGTGCCACCTGTGACAGGAACACTGAAGCTTTCTTT. Translated, it gives CATCDRNTEAFF.